This entry lists 5 T cell receptor beta chains sequenced from one sample in a study of regulatory T cells in long-lasting Graves disease. The sample's time point: persistent/refractory GD, antithyroid drugs over 5 years with positive TRAb. Following extraction of RNA from PBMCs, that RNA was used to make the TCR library. Through Arm-PCR of CDR3 regions and iRepertoire HTBI primers, TCR beta libraries were built. A single record per CDR3 protein comes from TCRdb applying MiXCR to the multiplex PCR reads. In the table there are some 420,000 distinct CDR3 sequences, 22% of which are singletons. Sequenced here: peripheral blood mononuclear cells (PBMCs), sampled when the disease was refractory, from a patient treated with antithyroid drugs. The receptors were gathered from a female donor with Graves disease.

This clonotype was seen more than once but under ten times. The genes are TRBV6-1 and TRBJ1-5; a weak D match, TRBD1 (5 bases). Germline CDR1 is MNHNS and CDR2 is SASEGT. Trimming removed 7 bases from V and 2 bases from J, with 18 bases in between. This CDR3 has 16 amino acids. This CDR3 is CASNALAGAGNQPQHF. In DNA, the CDR3 is TGTGCCAGCAACGCTCTCGCTGGGGCAGGCAATCAGCCCCAGCATTTT.

This clonotype was seen repeatedly, ten times or more. V usage is TRBV6-5 and J usage is TRBJ1-6, with D possibly matching TRBD1 (5 bases). Trimming pared 0 bases from V and 8 bases from J, leaving 5 bases between. The CDR3 is 13 amino acids. Germline V gene sequence: CDR1 MNHEY, CDR2 SVGAGI. CDR3 in amino acids: CASSYSGDSPLHF. The CDR3 DNA is TGTGCCAGCAGTTACTCAGGGGATTCACCCCTCCACTTT.

This clonotype was recorded at least ten times. The V gene is TRBV12-3 or TRBV12-4, the J gene TRBJ1-3; a possible D gene is TRBD1 (5 bases). V dropped 7 bases and J dropped 2 bases, with 15 bases sitting between them. CDR3 size: 15 residues. The chain's CDR3 is CASTLGGSPGNTIYF. The CDR3 nucleotides read TGTGCCAGCACCCTGGGGGGTTCCCCTGGAAACACCATATATTTT.

This clonotype was recorded once. This likely stems from a read error, as it lies one base from a far larger clone. The chain couples TRBV6-2 or TRBV6-3 to TRBJ2-5; D unresolved. The germline gives CDR1 MNHEY, CDR2 SVGEGT. The CDR3 has 11 residues. Trimming took off 5 bases at V and 6 bases at J, with 7 bases between the two ends. In DNA, the CDR3 is TGTGCCAGCAGTGAAGAGAAGACCCAGTACTTC. Its protein is CASSEEKTQYF.

With respect to this clonotype: Its ends do not fully match the called genes, so a read error is possible. This chain uses TRBV19 with TRBJ1-4, with D maybe TRBD1 (6 bases). Germline V gene data show CDR1 as LNHDA and CDR2 as SQIVND (reference sequence). The CDR3 length is 15 residues. DNA of the CDR3: TGTGCCGGTAGTATCTGGACAGACCGTAATGAAAAACTGTTTTTT. Protein sequence: CAGSIWTDRNEKLFF.